This T cell receptor beta chain is from a study of cytomegalovirus exposure and HLA in healthy donors. Study background: Assignment to the Caucasian-associated ancestry cluster applied to 75% to 85% of the roughly 400 genotyped donors. Overall study findings and caveats: The authors considered a cluster of highly shared sequence variants likely to be a sequencing artifact. Among TCR beta chains of equal frequency, HLA-associated ones were more clonally expanded in a later analysis.

This PCR relied on a set of 60 Vbeta primers and 13 Jbeta primers. Method: immunoSEQ multiplex PCR; TCRdb's copy keeps in-frame clones and lacks some. The sample lists around 160,000 clones, 60% to 80% occurring once. Of note for this clone: Antigen: not known.

Trimming took 6 bases from V and 5 from J; bases not matched to a gene: 11. CDR3 length equals 15 residues. The germline V gene encodes CDR1 SGHTA and CDR2 FQGNSA. The clonotype was recovered from a woman in her thirties or forties in good health and CMV-seropositive. The chain employs TRBV7-2 and TRBJ1-1, with 8 bases that match TRBD1. Sequencing input: PBMCs. This CDR3 reads CASSLRGQGRTEAFF. The CDR3, as DNA: TGTGCCAGCAGTTTACGCGGACAGGGAAGGACTGAAGCTTTCTTT.